The 25 T cell receptor beta chains listed next were all sequenced from one sample in a study of T cells in Graves' hyperthyroidism and ophthalmopathy. TCR beta CDR3 sequences were amplified from RNA transcripts. The HTBI primer set drove a first-round RT-PCR of the TCR CDR3. TCRdb ran MiXCR on the multiplex PCR reads and lists one entry per CDR3 protein. The profile shows under 400,000 distinct CDR3 sequences, 15% to 18% of them singletons. The sequenced material came from blood. These receptors were obtained from a woman between 18 and 30 years old with Graves' hyperthyroidism that later progressed to Graves' ophthalmopathy.

This clonotype has at least ten counts. V gene TRBV12-5 combines with J gene TRBJ2-1, with a possible D match to TRBD1 (6 bases). V shed 4 bases and J shed 9 bases, with 10 bases lying between them. Germline CDR1 and CDR2: LGHNT and FRNRAP. This CDR3 comprises 12 residues. The CDR3: CASGSGRGEQFF. Here the CDR3 DNA reads TGTGCTAGTGGTTCCGGCAGGGGTGAGCAGTTCTTC.

This clonotype was recorded at least ten times. The chain uses TRBV14 and TRBJ1-2; D ambiguous. Deletions cut 5 bases from V and 4 bases from J, with 11 bases between. CDR1 and CDR2 (germline): SGHDN, FVKESK. The CDR3 runs 13 residues. In DNA form, the CDR3 reads TGTGCCAGCAGCGAAGGCGGTGCCTATGGCTACACCTTC. This encodes CASSEGGAYGYTF.

The CDR3 nucleotides are TGTGCCAGCAGCTGGGGGGGGCGGGTTGATGAGCAGTTCTTC. Translating gives CASSWGGRVDEQFF. The chain has TRBV28 and TRBJ2-1, with D tentatively TRBD2 (7 bases). CDR1 is MDHEN, CDR2 SYDVKM, per germline. The CDR3 has 14 amino acids. Trimming took off 6 bases at V and 8 bases at J, with 17 bases between the two ends.

The rearrangement links TRBV27 to TRBJ2-7; 11 bases match TRBD2. CDR1 is MNHEY and CDR2 is SMNVEV in the germline V gene (reference sequence). V lost 6 bases, J lost 6 bases, and 13 bases stayed unmatched. This CDR3 has 16 amino acids. The CDR3 loop reads CASSPRTSGFPREQYF. The CDR3 DNA reads as TGTGCCAGCAGCCCCAGGACTAGCGGGTTCCCTCGCGAGCAGTACTTC.

In its sample, this clonotype was seen many times. The CDR3 here is CATSDRDRETQYF. CDR3 sequence (DNA): TGTGCCACCTCGGACAGGGATAGAGAGACCCAGTACTTC. J is TRBJ2-5 and V is TRBV24-1; 8 bases match TRBD1. This CDR3 has 13 amino acids. The V gene end was trimmed by 9 bases and the J gene end by 4 bases; junction bases not matched to a gene: 6. CDR1 and CDR2 (germline): KGHDR, SFDVKD.

This clonotype was found once. The rearrangement links TRBV6-6 to TRBJ2-7; D gene uncertain. The CDR3 is made up of 12 amino acids. The V end was cut by 0 bases, the J end by 6 bases, with 6 bases between. In germline, CDR1 is MNHNY, CDR2 SVGAGI (reference sequence). This CDR3 is CASSYSGGEQYF. In DNA form, the CDR3 reads TGTGCCAGCAGTTACTCAGGCGGCGAGCAGTACTTC.

This clonotype was seen more than once but under ten times. The chain is built from TRBV20-1 and TRBJ1-6; 8 bases align to TRBD1. CDR1 is DFQATT and CDR2 is SNEGSKA in the germline V gene (reference sequence). The length of the CDR3 is 15 residues. The trim removed 3 bases at V and 10 bases at J, leaving 11 bases unmatched. CDR3 DNA sequence: TGCAGTGCTAGTAGGGACAGGTCGTCGGGGTCACCCCTCCACTTT. It translates to CSASRDRSSGSPLHF.

This rearrangement joins TRBV11-2 to TRBJ2-5; possibly TRBD2 for D (7 bases). The tail of the sequence fits TRBJ2-1 better, so the J call may be wrong. The germline CDR1 and CDR2 sequences are SGHAT and FQNNGV. This CDR3 is 21 amino acids long. CDR3 DNA: TGTGCCAGCAGCGCCCGGGGGCTAGCGGCCCGAGGGCCCCTTCGCCAAGAGACCCAGTTCTTC. This codes for CASSARGLAARGPLRQETQFF.

This clonotype has ten or more counts. The CDR3 sequence: CASSLAAVRLAGTSSYNEQFF. The CDR3 region has the DNA TGTGCCAGCAGCTTAGCGGCCGTACGACTAGCGGGAACAAGCTCCTACAATGAGCAGTTCTTC. The rearrangement uses TRBV7-8 and TRBJ2-1; TRBD2 matches 11 bases. Germline V lookup: CDR1 SGHVS, CDR2 FQNEAQ. The J segment lost 0 bases and the V segment lost 0 bases, leaving 13 bases of the junction unmatched. CDR3 length: 21 residues.

This clonotype was found a few times. J is TRBJ2-1 and V is TRBV2, with TRBD2 identical over 7 bases. In germline, CDR1 is SNHLY, CDR2 FYNNEI. The CDR3 consists of 16 residues. V dropped 7 bases and J dropped 4; count of bases not matched to a gene: 13. For the CDR3, the DNA is TGTGCCAGCATCCCACGGGGCGGGAGAAGTTACAATGAGCAGTTCTTC. Its translation: CASIPRGGRSYNEQFF.

The chain couples TRBV6-1 to TRBJ2-1; 10 nucleotides match TRBD2. Germline V CDR1 and CDR2: MNHNS, SASEGT. There are 15 residues in the CDR3. The trim removed 2 bases at V and 8 bases at J, leaving 6 bases unmatched. CDR3 in amino acids: CASSESGRAGYEQFF. DNA of the CDR3: TGTGCCAGCAGTGAAAGCGGGAGGGCCGGGTATGAGCAGTTCTTC.

This clonotype was seen repeatedly, ten times or more. The DNA for the CDR3 is TGTGCCAGCAGCTCCTGGACTAGCGGGAGGGATTACAATGAGCAGTTCTTC. It is translated as CASSSWTSGRDYNEQFF. V is TRBV11-2 and J is TRBJ2-1; 15 nucleotides agree with TRBD2. Germline V gives CDR1 SGHAT, CDR2 FQNNGV. J lost 4 bases, V lost 4 bases, and 5 bases had no gene match. The CDR3 extends over 17 amino acids.

This clonotype occurred a few times. This clone may be a read error of a much larger clone one base away. The chain employs TRBV3-1 and TRBJ1-2; 9 bases are a match to TRBD1. The trim removed 2 bases at V and 6 bases at J, leaving 4 bases unmatched. The CDR3 consists of 14 residues. The V gene's germline CDR1 is LGHDT and CDR2 YNNKEL (reference sequence). CDR3 nucleotides: TGTGCCAGCAGCCAAAACAGGGGGCATAATGGCTACACCTTC. Translated: CASSQNRGHNGYTF.

This chain connects TRBV29-1 to TRBJ2-3; possibly TRBD1 for D (6 bases). Deletions cut 6 bases from V and 3 bases from J, with 19 bases between. The CDR3 has 15 amino acids. Per germline, CDR1 SQVTM and CDR2 ANQGSEA. The CDR3 sequence: CSVEVGQGMTDTQYF. The CDR3 nucleotides read TGCAGCGTCGAGGTAGGGCAGGGGATGACAGATACGCAGTATTTT.

In its sample, this clonotype was seen many times. The V call is TRBV7-3, the J call TRBJ2-1, with TRBD2 as a possible D gene (6 bases). Germline lookup yields CDR1 SGHTA and CDR2 FQGTGA. CDR3 length: 17 residues. Trimming removed 5 bases at V and 0 bases at J, with 17 bases between. This chain's CDR3 is CASSPRSSAVSYNEQFF. The CDR3, as DNA: TGTGCCAGCAGCCCTCGGTCTAGCGCAGTCTCCTACAATGAGCAGTTCTTC.

Ten or more counts support this clonotype. The rearrangement joins TRBV2 to TRBJ1-1; 7 positions match TRBD1. Germline V gives CDR1 SNHLY, CDR2 FYNNEI. V was clipped by 9 bases and J by 3 bases; unmatched bases: 10. CDR3 length: 14 amino acids. In nucleotides, the CDR3 is TGTGCCAGGGGGCGGACAGGTAGGGACACTGAAGCTTTCTTT. Translation gives CARGRTGRDTEAFF.

This chain connects TRBV6-2 or TRBV6-3 to TRBJ1-5; no firm D call. V lost 6 bases and J 5 bases, leaving 11 bases between the germline ends. Germline V gene data show CDR1 as MNHEY and CDR2 as SVGEGT. The CDR3 loop spans 13 amino acids. This chain's CDR3 is CASRGNGDQPQHF. DNA of the CDR3: TGTGCCAGCAGGGGGAACGGGGATCAGCCCCAGCATTTT.

This clonotype turned up a few times. This chain uses TRBV20-1 with TRBJ2-2; 8 nucleotides align to TRBD2. V shed 6 bases and J 1 base; nucleotides not matched to a gene: 4. The CDR3 covers 14 residues. Germline V gene sequence: CDR1 DFQATT, CDR2 SNEGSKA (reference sequence). CDR3 DNA sequence: TGCAGTGCAACTAGCGGAGTGAACACCGGGGAGCTGTTTTTT. Its protein product is CSATSGVNTGELFF.

In this sample, this clonotype turned up many times. The chain uses TRBV7-8 and TRBJ1-1, with D perhaps TRBD1 (6 bases). Trimming left V 1 base short and J 4 bases short, with 13 bases between. The length of the CDR3 is 15 residues. The germline V gene encodes CDR1 SGHVS and CDR2 FQNEAQ. CDR3 region: CASSLVGGGTTEAFF. In DNA, the CDR3 is TGTGCCAGCAGCTTAGTCGGAGGGGGGACCACTGAAGCTTTCTTT.

This clonotype has ten or more counts. The V call is TRBV11-3, the J call TRBJ2-1; 14 bases are shared with TRBD2. V dropped 4 bases and J dropped 10; count of bases not matched to a gene: 12. The CDR3 is 17 residues long. Germline V gene data show CDR1 as SGHNT and CDR2 as YENEEA. DNA for the CDR3: TGTGCCAGCAGCTACCGACTAGCGGGAGGGGACCTCGACGAGCAGTTCTTC. It specifies CASSYRLAGGDLDEQFF.

This clonotype was detected ten times or more. The rearrangement uses TRBV7-6 and TRBJ2-3, with D perhaps matching TRBD2 (6 bases). The germline CDR1 and CDR2 sequences are SGHVS and FNYEAQ. V shed 4 bases and J shed 4 bases, with 21 bases lying between them. The CDR3 contains 17 residues. CDR3 DNA: TGTGCCAGCAGCTCTACGATCCCGGGAGAGTTGCCAGATACGCAGTATTTT. Translating it yields CASSSTIPGELPDTQYF.

This clonotype appeared many times. The chain links TRBV7-8 to TRBJ1-4, with TRBD1 identical over 9 bases. V shed 5 bases and J 8 bases; nucleotides not matched to a gene: 6. The CDR3 loop spans 14 amino acids. The V gene's germline CDR1 is SGHVS and CDR2 FQNEAQ. The CDR3 loop is CASSGDREGEKLFF. The CDR3 DNA reads as TGTGCCAGCAGCGGGGACAGGGAGGGAGAAAAACTGTTTTTT. Full variable domain (missing parts from reference TRBV7-8 and TRBJ1-4): GAGVSQSPRYKVAKRGQDVALRCDPISGHVSLFWYQQALGQGPEFLTYFQNEAQLDKSGLPSDRFFAERPEGSVSTLKIQRTQQEDSAVYLCASSGDREGEKLFFGSGTQLSVL.

CDR3 nucleotides: TGTGCCAGCAGCCCTTACGGGGAGGGAGGCACGCAGTATTTT. It encodes CASSPYGEGGTQYF. The chain carries TRBV7-3 and TRBJ2-3, with 7 positions matching TRBD2. The ends lost 5 bases at V and 9 bases at J; junction bases unmatched: 11. The CDR3 runs 14 residues. CDR1 is SGHTA, CDR2 FQGTGA, per germline.

The V and J genes are TRBV27 and TRBJ2-1, with 12 bases lining up with TRBD2. Germline-derived CDR1 and CDR2 are MNHEY and SMNVEV (reference sequence). The CDR3 contains 14 residues. The V segment lost 3 bases and the J segment 15 bases; nucleotides outside the gene matches: 9. Written as DNA, the CDR3 is TGTGCCAGCAGTTTCGGGACTAGCGGGTTGTTACCGTTCTTC. Protein product: CASSFGTSGLLPFF.

This clonotype was seen more than once but under ten times. This chain connects TRBV6-5 to TRBJ2-7, with TRBD1 identical over 8 bases. Germline V gene lookup returns CDR1 MNHEY and CDR2 SVGAGI. This CDR3 has 17 amino acids. The V gene end was trimmed by 2 bases and the J gene end by 3 bases; junction bases not matched to a gene: 12. CDR3 region: CASSYATNRGEDYEQYF. DNA for the CDR3: TGTGCCAGCAGTTACGCTACTAACAGGGGGGAGGACTACGAGCAGTACTTC.